This T cell receptor beta chain was found in a study of identical twins. As to this clonotype: What it recognizes is unknown.

This CDR3 has 15 amino acids. CDR1 and CDR2 (germline): WNHNN, SYGVQD (reference sequence). V lost 3 bases, J lost 6 bases, and 7 bases stayed unmatched. Study-level points and caveats: The analysis was cross-sectional rather than longitudinal within donors. Abundant beta clonotypes from cord blood bore fewer insertions; memory repertoires lacked this pattern.

TCRdb ran MiXCR on the 5' RACE reads and lists one entry per CDR3 protein. The table has more than 200,000 distinct CDR3 sequences, over 12% seen once. V usage is TRBV10-1 and J usage is TRBJ2-1; 8 bases line up with TRBD2. Sample: memory (CD45RO+) T cells sorted from blood. This clonotype was obtained from a woman under 30 in good health. CDR3 protein: CASSDSGRGSNEQFF. CDR3 coding DNA: TGCGCCAGCAGTGACAGCGGGAGAGGAAGCAATGAGCAGTTCTTC.